The sequence of this TCR beta chain was determined in a study of blood T cell repertoires in COVID-19. The repertoire was sequenced with immunoSEQ multiplex PCR; TCRdb's copy has only in-frame clones and lacks some. The profile shows fewer than 150,000 clones, 90% of them singletons. This clonotype originated in a woman aged 60 to 75 with COVID-19, enrolled during active disease. The sample was peripheral blood.

CDR3 coding DNA: TGTGCCAGCAGTACACAGACTAGAGGGGCAGATACGCAGTATTTT. It translates to CASSTQTRGADTQYF. V is TRBV9 and J is TRBJ2-3, with D possibly TRBD2 on 6 matching bases. In germline, CDR1 is SGDLS, CDR2 YYNGEE. The CDR3 is made up of 15 amino acids. V lost 5 bases, J lost 4 bases, and 17 bases lay in between.